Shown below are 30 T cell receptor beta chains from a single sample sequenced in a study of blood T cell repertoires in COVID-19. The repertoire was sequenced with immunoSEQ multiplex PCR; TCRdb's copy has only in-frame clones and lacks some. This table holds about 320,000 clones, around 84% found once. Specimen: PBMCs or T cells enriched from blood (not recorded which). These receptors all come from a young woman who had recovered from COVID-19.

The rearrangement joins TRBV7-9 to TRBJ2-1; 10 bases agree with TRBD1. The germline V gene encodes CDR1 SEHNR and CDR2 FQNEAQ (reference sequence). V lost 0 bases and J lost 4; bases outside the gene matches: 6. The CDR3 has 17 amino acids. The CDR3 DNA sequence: TGTGCCAGCAGCTTAGCGCCGGGGACAGGGGAATACAATGAGCAGTTCTTC. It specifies CASSLAPGTGEYNEQFF. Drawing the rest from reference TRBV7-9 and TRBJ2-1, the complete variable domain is DTGVSQNPRHKITKRGQNVTFRCDPISEHNRLYWYRQTLGQGPEFLTYFQNEAQLEKSRLLSDRFSAERPKGSFSTLEIQRTEQGDSAMYLCASSLAPGTGEYNEQFFGPGTRLTVL.

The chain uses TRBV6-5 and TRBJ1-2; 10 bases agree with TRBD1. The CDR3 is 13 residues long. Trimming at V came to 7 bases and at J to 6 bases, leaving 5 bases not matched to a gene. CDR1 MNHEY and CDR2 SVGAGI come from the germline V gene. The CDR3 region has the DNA TGTGCCAGCAACCAGGGGACAGGGGATGGCTACACCTTC. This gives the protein CASNQGTGDGYTF.

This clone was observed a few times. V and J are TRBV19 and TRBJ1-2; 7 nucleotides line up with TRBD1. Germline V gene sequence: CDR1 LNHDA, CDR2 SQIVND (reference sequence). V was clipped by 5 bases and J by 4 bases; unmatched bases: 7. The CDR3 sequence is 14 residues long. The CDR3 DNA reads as TGTGCCAGTAGTTCGGGACAGTTAACCTATGGCTACACCTTC. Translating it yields CASSSGQLTYGYTF.

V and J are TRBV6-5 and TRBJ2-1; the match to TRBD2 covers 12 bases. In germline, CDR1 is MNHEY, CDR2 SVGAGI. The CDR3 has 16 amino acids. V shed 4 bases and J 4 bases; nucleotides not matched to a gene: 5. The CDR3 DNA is TGTGCCAGCAGTTCTACTAGCGGGGGGTTATACAATGAGCAGTTCTTC. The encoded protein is CASSSTSGGLYNEQFF.

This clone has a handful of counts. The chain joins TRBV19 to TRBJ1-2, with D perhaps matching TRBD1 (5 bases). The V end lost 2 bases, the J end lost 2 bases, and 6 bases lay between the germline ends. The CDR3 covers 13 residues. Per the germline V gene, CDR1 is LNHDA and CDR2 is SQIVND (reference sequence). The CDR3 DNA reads TGTGCCAGTAGTATAAACAGGAACTATGGCTACACCTTC. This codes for CASSINRNYGYTF.

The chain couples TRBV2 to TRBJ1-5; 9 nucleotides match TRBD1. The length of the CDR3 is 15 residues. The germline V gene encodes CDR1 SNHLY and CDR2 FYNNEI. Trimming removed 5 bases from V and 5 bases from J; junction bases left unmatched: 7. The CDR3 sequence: CASSPRTGEYQPQHF. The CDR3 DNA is TGTGCCAGCAGTCCCCGGACAGGGGAGTATCAGCCCCAGCATTTT.

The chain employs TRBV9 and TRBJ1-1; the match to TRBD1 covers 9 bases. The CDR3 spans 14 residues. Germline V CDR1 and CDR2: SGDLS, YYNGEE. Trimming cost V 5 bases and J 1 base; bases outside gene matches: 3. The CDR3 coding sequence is TGTGCCAGCAGTGAGGACAGGGGGAACACTGAAGCTTTCTTT. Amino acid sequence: CASSEDRGNTEAFF. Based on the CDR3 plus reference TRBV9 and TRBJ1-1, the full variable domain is DSGVTQTPKHLITATGQRVTLRCSPRSGDLSVYWYQQSLDQGLQFLIQYYNGEERAKGNILERFSAQQFPDLHSELNLSSLELGDSALYFCASSEDRGNTEAFFGQGTRLTVV.

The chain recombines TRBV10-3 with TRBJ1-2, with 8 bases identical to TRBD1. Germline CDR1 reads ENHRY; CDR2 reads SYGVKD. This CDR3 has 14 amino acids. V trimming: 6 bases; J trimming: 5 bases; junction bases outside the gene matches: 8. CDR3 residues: CAISGDRGLYGYTF. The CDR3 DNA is TGTGCCATCAGCGGTGACAGGGGTTTATATGGCTACACCTTC.

The DNA for the CDR3 is TGTGCCAGCAGCCTACAGGGGGCCTCCCTCTACGAGCAGTACTTC. The encoded protein is CASSLQGASLYEQYF. The chain employs TRBV6-5 and TRBJ2-7, with 9 bases matching TRBD1. The germline V gene encodes CDR1 MNHEY and CDR2 SVGAGI. Unmatched junction bases numbered 9, after V lost 6 bases and J lost 3 bases. The CDR3 is 15 residues long.

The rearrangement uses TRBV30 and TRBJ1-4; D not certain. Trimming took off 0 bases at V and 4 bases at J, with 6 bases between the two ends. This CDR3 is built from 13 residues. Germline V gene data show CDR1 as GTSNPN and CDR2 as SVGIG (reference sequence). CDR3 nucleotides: TGTGCCTGGAGTGTACTTGGTAATGAAAAACTGTTTTTT. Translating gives CAWSVLGNEKLFF.

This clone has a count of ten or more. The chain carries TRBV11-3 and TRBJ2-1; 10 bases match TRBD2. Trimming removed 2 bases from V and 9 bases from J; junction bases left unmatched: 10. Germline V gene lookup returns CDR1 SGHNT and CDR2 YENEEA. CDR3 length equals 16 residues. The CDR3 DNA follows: TGTGCCAGCAGCTTATGGTCTAGCGGGAGAGCTACTGAGCAGTTCTTC. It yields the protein CASSLWSSGRATEQFF.

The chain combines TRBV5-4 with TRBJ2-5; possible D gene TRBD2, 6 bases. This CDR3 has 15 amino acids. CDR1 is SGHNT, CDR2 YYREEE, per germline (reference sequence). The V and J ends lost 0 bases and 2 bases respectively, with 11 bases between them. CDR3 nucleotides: TGTGCCAGCAGCTTGGGGGGGGTACGGCAAGAGACCCAGTACTTC. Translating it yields CASSLGGVRQETQYF. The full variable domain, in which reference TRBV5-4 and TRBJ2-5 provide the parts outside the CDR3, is ETGVTQSPTHLIKTRGQQVTLRCSSQSGHNTVSWYQQALGQGPQFIFQYYREEENGRGNFPPRFSGLQFPNYSSELNVNALELDDSALYLCASSLGGVRQETQYFGPGTRLLVL.

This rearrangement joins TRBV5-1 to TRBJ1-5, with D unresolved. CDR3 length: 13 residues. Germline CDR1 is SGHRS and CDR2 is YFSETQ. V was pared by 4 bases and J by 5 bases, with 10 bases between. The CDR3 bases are TGCGCCAGCAGCCCGGAGCCGTATCAGCCCCAGCATTTT. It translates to CASSPEPYQPQHF.

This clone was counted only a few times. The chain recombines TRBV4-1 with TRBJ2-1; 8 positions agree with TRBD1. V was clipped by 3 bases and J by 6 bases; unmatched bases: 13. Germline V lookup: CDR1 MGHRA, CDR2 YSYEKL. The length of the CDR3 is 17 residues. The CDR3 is CASSHVPGQGKRNEQFF. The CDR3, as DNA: TGCGCCAGCAGCCATGTACCCGGACAGGGTAAACGCAATGAGCAGTTCTTC.

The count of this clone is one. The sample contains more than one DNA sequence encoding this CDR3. The CDR3 DNA sequence: TGTGCCTGGAGTGGGACAGGGGATCAGCCCCAGCATTTT. It is translated as CAWSGTGDQPQHF. The genes are TRBV30 and TRBJ1-5; TRBD1 matches at 9 bases. CDR1 is GTSNPN and CDR2 is SVGIG in the germline V gene (reference sequence). This CDR3 has 13 residues. The V and J ends lost 1 base and 5 bases, in that order; junction bases with no gene match: 0.

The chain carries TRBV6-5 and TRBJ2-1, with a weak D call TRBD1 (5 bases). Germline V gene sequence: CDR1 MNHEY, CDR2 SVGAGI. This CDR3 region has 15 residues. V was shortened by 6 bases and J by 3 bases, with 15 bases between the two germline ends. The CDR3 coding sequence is TGTGCCAGCAGCGATTGGGGCCAGCACTACAATGAGCAGTTCTTC. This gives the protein CASSDWGQHYNEQFF.

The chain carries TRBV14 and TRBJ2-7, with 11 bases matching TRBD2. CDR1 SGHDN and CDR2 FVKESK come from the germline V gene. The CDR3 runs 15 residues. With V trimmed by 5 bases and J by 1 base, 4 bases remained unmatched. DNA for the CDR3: TGTGCCAGCAGCAAAGTAGCGGGAGGGTCCTACGAGCAGTACTTC. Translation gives CASSKVAGGSYEQYF.

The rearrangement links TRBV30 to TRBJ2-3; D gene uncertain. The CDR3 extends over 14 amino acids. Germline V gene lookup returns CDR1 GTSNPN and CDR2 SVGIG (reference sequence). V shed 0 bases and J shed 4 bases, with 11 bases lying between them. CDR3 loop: CAWSVFVSADTQYF. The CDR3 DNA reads TGTGCCTGGAGTGTATTCGTGTCGGCAGATACGCAGTATTTT.

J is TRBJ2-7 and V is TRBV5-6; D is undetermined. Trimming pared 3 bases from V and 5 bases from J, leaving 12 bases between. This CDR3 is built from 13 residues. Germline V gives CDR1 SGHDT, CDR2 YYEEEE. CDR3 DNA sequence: TGTGCCAGCAGCTCTCTTGACTTAAACGAGCAGTACTTC. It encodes CASSSLDLNEQYF.

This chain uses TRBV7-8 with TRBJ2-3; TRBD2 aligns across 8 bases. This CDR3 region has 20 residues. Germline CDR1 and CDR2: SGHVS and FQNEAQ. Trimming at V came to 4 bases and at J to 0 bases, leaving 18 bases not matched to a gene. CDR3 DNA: TGTGCCAGCAGCTCATATATGAACCCGGGACTAGATTACAGCACAGATACGCAGTATTTT. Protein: CASSSYMNPGLDYSTDTQYF.

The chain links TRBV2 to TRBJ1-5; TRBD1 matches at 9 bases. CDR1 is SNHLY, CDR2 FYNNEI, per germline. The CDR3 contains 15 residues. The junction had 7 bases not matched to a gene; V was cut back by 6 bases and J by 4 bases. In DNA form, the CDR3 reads TGTGCCAGCAGCCTGGACAGGGGAGGGAATCAGCCCCAGCATTTT. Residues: CASSLDRGGNQPQHF. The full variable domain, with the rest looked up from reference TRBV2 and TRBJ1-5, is EPEVTQTPSHQVTQMGQEVILRCVPISNHLYFYWYRQILGQKVEFLVSFYNNEISEKSEIFDDQFSVERPDGSNFTLKIRSTKLEDSAMYFCASSLDRGGNQPQHFGDGTRLSIL.

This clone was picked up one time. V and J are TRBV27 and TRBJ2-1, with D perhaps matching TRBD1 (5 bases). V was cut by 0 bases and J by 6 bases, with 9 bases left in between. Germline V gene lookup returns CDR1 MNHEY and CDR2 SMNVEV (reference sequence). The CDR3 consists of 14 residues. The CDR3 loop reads CASSLSWTRNEQFF. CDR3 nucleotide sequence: TGTGCCAGCAGTTTATCCTGGACACGCAATGAGCAGTTCTTC.

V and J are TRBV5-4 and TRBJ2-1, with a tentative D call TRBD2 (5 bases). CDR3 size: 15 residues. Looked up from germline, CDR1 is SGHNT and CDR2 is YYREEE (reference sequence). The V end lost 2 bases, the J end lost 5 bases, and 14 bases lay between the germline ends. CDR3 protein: CASSFDLDSNNEQFF. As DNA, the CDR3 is TGTGCCAGCAGCTTCGATCTGGACTCGAACAATGAGCAGTTCTTC. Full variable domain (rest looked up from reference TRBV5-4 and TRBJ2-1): ETGVTQSPTHLIKTRGQQVTLRCSSQSGHNTVSWYQQALGQGPQFIFQYYREEENGRGNFPPRFSGLQFPNYSSELNVNALELDDSALYLCASSFDLDSNNEQFFGPGTRLTVL.

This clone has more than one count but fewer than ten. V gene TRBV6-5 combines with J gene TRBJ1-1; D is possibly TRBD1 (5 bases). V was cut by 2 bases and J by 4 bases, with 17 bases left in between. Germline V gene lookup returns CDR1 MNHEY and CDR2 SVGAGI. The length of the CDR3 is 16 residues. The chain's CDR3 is CASSYRTRGMSTEAFF. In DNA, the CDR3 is TGTGCCAGCAGTTACCGTACAAGGGGCATGAGCACTGAAGCTTTCTTT.

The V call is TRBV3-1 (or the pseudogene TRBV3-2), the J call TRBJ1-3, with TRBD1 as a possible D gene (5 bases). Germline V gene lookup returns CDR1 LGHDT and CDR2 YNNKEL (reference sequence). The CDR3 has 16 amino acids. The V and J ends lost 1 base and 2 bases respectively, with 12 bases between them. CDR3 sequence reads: CASSQVRGGTGNTIYF. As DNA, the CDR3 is TGTGCCAGCAGCCAAGTACGGGGGGGGACTGGAAACACCATATATTTT.

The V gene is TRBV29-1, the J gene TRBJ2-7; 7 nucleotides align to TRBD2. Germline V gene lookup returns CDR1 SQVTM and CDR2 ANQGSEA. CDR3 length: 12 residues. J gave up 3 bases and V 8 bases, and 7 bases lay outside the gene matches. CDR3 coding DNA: TGCAGCTACCGGGACTACCTCTACGAGCAGTACTTC. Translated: CSYRDYLYEQYF.

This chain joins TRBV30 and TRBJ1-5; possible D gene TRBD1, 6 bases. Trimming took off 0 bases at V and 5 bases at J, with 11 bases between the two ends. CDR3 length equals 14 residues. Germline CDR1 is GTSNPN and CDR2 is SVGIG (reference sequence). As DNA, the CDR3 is TGTGCCTGGAGTGTAGGCGGGGGCTATCAGCCCCAGCATTTT. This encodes CAWSVGGGYQPQHF.

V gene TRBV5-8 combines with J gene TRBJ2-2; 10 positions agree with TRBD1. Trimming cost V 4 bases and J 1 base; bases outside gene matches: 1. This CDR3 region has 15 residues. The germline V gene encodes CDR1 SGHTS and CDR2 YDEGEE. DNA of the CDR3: TGTGCCAGCAGCCGGACAGGGGGGAACACCGGGGAGCTGTTTTTT. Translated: CASSRTGGNTGELFF. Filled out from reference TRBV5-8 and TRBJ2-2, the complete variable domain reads EAGVTQSPTHLIKTRGQQATLRCSPISGHTSVYWYQQALGLGLQFLLWYDEGEERNRGNFPPRFSGRQFPNYSSELNVNALELEDSALYLCASSRTGGNTGELFFGEGSRLTVL.

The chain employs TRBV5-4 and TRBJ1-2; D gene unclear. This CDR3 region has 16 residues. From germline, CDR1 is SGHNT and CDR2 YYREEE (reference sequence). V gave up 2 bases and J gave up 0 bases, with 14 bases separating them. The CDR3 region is CASSFAAPASNYGYTF. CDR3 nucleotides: TGTGCCAGCAGCTTTGCGGCGCCAGCTTCTAACTATGGCTACACCTTC.

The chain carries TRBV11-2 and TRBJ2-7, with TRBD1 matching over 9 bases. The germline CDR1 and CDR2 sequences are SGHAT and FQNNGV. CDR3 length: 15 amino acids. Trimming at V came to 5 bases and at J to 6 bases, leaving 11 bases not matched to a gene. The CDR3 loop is CASSTTPQQGAEQYF. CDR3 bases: TGTGCCAGCAGCACCACTCCACAACAGGGGGCCGAGCAGTACTTC.